Described below is a single TCR beta chain sequence and its context. Some clones are missing from TCRdb's copy, which holds only in-frame ones; the method was immunoSEQ multiplex PCR. Here the sample spans over 250,000 clones, approximately 86% being singletons. Between the trimmed V and J ends, which lost 5 bases and 4 bases, there was a span of 20 bases. Germline CDR1 reads GTSNPN; CDR2 reads SVGIG (reference sequence). The CDR3 has 15 residues. The record originates from a study of blood T cell repertoires in COVID-19. The sequencing sample was made of peripheral blood. The TCR comes from a woman aged 25 to 39 with acute or convalescent COVID-19. The chain joins TRBV30 to TRBJ1-1; no clear D gene. The CDR3 nucleotides are TGTGCCTGGTCAGTTGAGACCCTAGCCTTCACTGAAGCTTTCTTT. This gives the protein CAWSVETLAFTEAFF.